One sample yielded the 20 T cell receptor beta chains listed below, sequenced in a study of T cell responses to AZD1222 COVID-19 vaccine. Some clones are missing from TCRdb's copy, which holds only in-frame ones; the method was immunoSEQ multiplex PCR. The table lists around 63,000 clones, roughly 85% of them singletons. The source material was peripheral blood, sampled on day 0 of AZD1222 vaccination. These receptor sequences come from an adult in good health.

The chain couples TRBV19 to TRBJ1-1; D not resolved. This CDR3 region has 13 residues. Trimming pared 5 bases from V and 1 base from J, leaving 8 bases between. Germline assignment: CDR1 LNHDA and CDR2 SQIVND (reference sequence). CDR3 sequence: CASSGVENTEAFF. Written as DNA, the CDR3 is TGTGCCAGTAGTGGGGTGGAGAACACTGAAGCTTTCTTT.

The chain joins TRBV5-1 to TRBJ2-2; 10 nucleotides align to TRBD1. CDR3 length equals 17 residues. The germline CDR1 and CDR2 sequences are SGHRS and YFSETQ. The J segment lost 2 bases and the V segment lost 3 bases, leaving 7 bases of the junction unmatched. CDR3: CASSSTGTGVNTGELFF. The DNA of the CDR3 is TGCGCCAGCAGCTCCACCGGGACAGGGGTCAACACCGGGGAGCTGTTTTTT.

This chain links TRBV15 with TRBJ2-5; D is unresolved. Trimming shortened V by 0 bases and J by 2 bases, and 7 bases separated the two germline ends. This CDR3 has 14 amino acids. CDR1 LNHNV and CDR2 YYDKDF come from the germline V gene (reference sequence). CDR3 loop: CATSRDEGQETQYF. CDR3 DNA: TGTGCCACCAGCAGAGATGAAGGACAAGAGACCCAGTACTTC.

This clone appeared a single time. The rearrangement links TRBV18 to TRBJ1-2; possible D gene TRBD1, 6 bases. V gave up 1 base and J gave up 8 bases, with 14 bases separating them. The CDR3 runs to 14 residues. The germline CDR1 and CDR2 sequences are KGHSH and LQKENI. This chain's CDR3 is CASSPRRGSPGYTF. In nucleotides, the CDR3 is TGTGCCAGCTCACCACGCAGGGGTTCCCCGGGCTACACCTTC.

The gene calls are TRBV12-3 or TRBV12-4 and TRBJ2-3; D not resolved. The V end lost 3 bases, the J end lost 7 bases, and 5 bases lay between the germline ends. The CDR3 runs 11 residues. The CDR3 DNA follows: TGTGCCAGCAGTTTGGATAATACGCAGTATTTT. Translated, it gives CASSLDNTQYF.

Worth noting for this clone: At one of its ends the junction is not consistent with the germline gene, which may arise from a read error. The chain employs TRBV7-7 and TRBJ2-1; 7 bases match TRBD1. The CDR3 extends over 15 amino acids. Germline CDR1 reads SSHAT; CDR2 reads FNYEAQ (reference sequence). CDR3 DNA: TGTGCTAGCAGCCAAAGGGACAGCTCCTACAATGAGCAGTTCTTC. Translating gives CASSQRDSSYNEQFF.

The V call is TRBV6-2 or TRBV6-3, the J call TRBJ1-1; TRBD1 might be the D (5 bases). The CDR3 loop spans 14 amino acids. CDR1 and CDR2 from the germline V gene are MNHEY and SVGEGT. The ends were cut back, 6 bases at V and 0 bases at J, with 11 bases in the middle. This CDR3 is CASSAQAMNTEAFF. The CDR3 region has the DNA TGTGCCAGCAGCGCACAGGCTATGAACACTGAAGCTTTCTTT.

A single count supports this clone. The gene calls are TRBV5-4 and TRBJ2-5; the D gene is possibly TRBD2 (6 bases). The CDR3 spans 17 residues. CDR1 and CDR2 (germline): SGHNT, YYREEE (reference sequence). The V end was cut by 1 base, the J end by 1 base, with 17 bases between. As DNA, the CDR3 is TGTGCCAGCAGCTTGTTTGGGGCTAGCGCCTTCCAAGAGACCCAGTACTTC. Translation: CASSLFGASAFQETQYF.

V usage is TRBV7-8 and J usage is TRBJ2-6, with a possible D match to TRBD1 (6 bases). This CDR3 is built from 17 residues. Germline CDR1 reads SGHVS; CDR2 reads FQNEAQ. V lost 6 bases and J 0 bases, leaving 15 bases between the germline ends. The CDR3 reads CASRVDSRLSGANVLTF. The CDR3 region has the DNA TGTGCCAGCAGAGTGGACAGTCGGCTCTCTGGGGCCAACGTCCTGACTTTC. Supplemented by reference TRBV7-8 and TRBJ2-6, the full variable domain reads GAGVSQSPRYKVAKRGQDVALRCDPISGHVSLFWYQQALGQGPEFLTYFQNEAQLDKSGLPSDRFFAERPEGSVSTLKIQRTQQEDSAVYLCASRVDSRLSGANVLTFGAGSRLTVL.

The rearrangement uses TRBV3-1 (or the pseudogene TRBV3-2) and TRBJ1-2; D is undetermined. The V end was cut by 2 bases, the J end by 4 bases, with 14 bases between. CDR3 length: 15 residues. Germline V gene data show CDR1 as LGHDT and CDR2 as YNNKEL (reference sequence). CDR3 in DNA: TGTGCCAGCAGCCAAAAAACTCGGTATGCCTATGGCTACACCTTC. Protein product: CASSQKTRYAYGYTF.

This clone was seen just once. This sequence joins TRBV5-5 and TRBJ2-5; maybe TRBD1 (7 bases). The CDR3 covers 14 residues. Germline V gene data show CDR1 as SGHKS and CDR2 as YYEKEE (reference sequence). Trimming left V 2 bases short and J 5 bases short, with 13 bases between. In DNA form, the CDR3 reads TGTGCCAGCAGCTTCGGAGCAGGGGGGGAGACCCAGTACTTC. Encoded protein: CASSFGAGGETQYF.

This chain connects TRBV7-8 to TRBJ2-1; TRBD2 matches at 8 bases. Germline CDR1 is SGHVS and CDR2 is FQNEAQ. This CDR3 has 15 residues. Losses at the gene ends were 3 bases for V and 8 bases for J; bases not matched to a gene: 9. The CDR3 loop is CASSFFFGGVDEQFF. The CDR3 nucleotides read TGTGCCAGCAGCTTTTTTTTCGGGGGGGTTGATGAGCAGTTCTTC.

This chain links TRBV6-2 or TRBV6-3 with TRBJ2-1, with TRBD2 matching over 8 bases. Losses at the gene ends were 2 bases for V and 4 bases for J; bases not matched to a gene: 4. CDR3 length: 15 residues. Germline values: CDR1 MNHEY, CDR2 SVGEGT. This CDR3 reads CASSYRGGYYNEQFF. The CDR3 nucleotides read TGTGCCAGCAGTTACCGGGGGGGCTATTACAATGAGCAGTTCTTC.

In DNA form, the CDR3 reads TGTGCCAGCAGGGGACGTAATAATTCACCCCTCCACTTT. Translating gives CASRGRNNSPLHF. The rearrangement uses TRBV25-1 and TRBJ1-6; D is possibly TRBD1 (5 bases). This CDR3 is 13 amino acids long. Per germline, CDR1 MGHDK and CDR2 SYGVNS. The V end lost 6 bases, the J end lost 5 bases, and 8 bases lay between the germline ends.

The chain joins TRBV6-4 to TRBJ2-1; D is possibly TRBD1 or TRBD2 (6 bases each). Trimming removed 4 bases at V and 8 bases at J, with 18 bases between. There are 15 residues in the CDR3. CDR1 and CDR2 from the germline V gene are MRHNA and SNTAGT. DNA for the CDR3: TGTGCCAGCAGTGTCGGGGGCCGGCCCGGAGATGAGCAGTTCTTC. Its protein product is CASSVGGRPGDEQFF.

V is TRBV19 and J is TRBJ1-4; D gene uncertain. CDR3 length: 16 residues. CDR1 is LNHDA, CDR2 SQIVND, per germline (reference sequence). The germline V and J ends were trimmed by 5 bases and 0 bases, with 13 bases remaining between them. CDR3 DNA: TGTGCCAGTAGTTCCCCACCATCGTCAACTAATGAAAAACTGTTTTTT. Its translation: CASSSPPSSTNEKLFF.

The chain joins TRBV6-5 to TRBJ1-3; 8 bases are shared with TRBD1. This CDR3 comprises 13 residues. The germline V gene has CDR1 MNHEY and CDR2 SVGAGI. The ends lost 7 bases at V and 8 bases at J; junction bases unmatched: 7. CDR3 amino acids: CASIRQGRDTIYF. Written as DNA, the CDR3 is TGTGCCAGCATTAGACAGGGGCGGGACACCATATATTTT.

The chain employs TRBV5-8 and TRBJ1-5; D might be TRBD1 (6 bases). CDR1 is SGHTS and CDR2 is YDEGEE in the germline V gene. This CDR3 region has 15 residues. Deletions cut 2 bases from V and 7 bases from J, with 16 bases between. This CDR3 reads CASSFDNRVKQPQHF. CDR3 coding DNA: TGTGCCAGCAGCTTCGATAACAGGGTGAAGCAGCCCCAGCATTTT.

The chain carries TRBV6-1 and TRBJ1-5; tentative D call: TRBD1 (5 bases). The CDR3 sequence is 12 residues long. The germline V and J ends were trimmed by 8 bases and 8 bases, with 13 bases remaining between them. Germline-derived CDR1 and CDR2 are MNHNS and SASEGT. CDR3 nucleotides: TGTGCCAGCGATCTCGGGGCAAAGCCCCAGCATTTT. This gives the protein CASDLGAKPQHF.

The CDR3 bases are TGTGCCAGCAGTCTAGGGTTTGCAACTAATGAAAAACTGTTTTTT. This gives the protein CASSLGFATNEKLFF. The chain carries TRBV6-5 and TRBJ1-4; D unresolved. Deletions cut 5 bases from V and 0 bases from J, with 10 bases between. The CDR3 covers 15 residues. Germline V gene data show CDR1 as MNHEY and CDR2 as SVGAGI.